The entry below describes one TCR beta chain. This record comes from a study of cytomegalovirus exposure and HLA in healthy donors. V lost 6 bases and J 6 bases, leaving 14 bases between the germline ends. CDR1 is SGHVS, CDR2 FNYEAQ, per germline. The CDR3 runs to 13 residues. Primers for the PCR totalled 60 Vbeta and 13 Jbeta. Generated by immunoSEQ multiplex PCR, the TCRdb table keeps only in-frame clones and is missing some. The sample yields approximately 76,000 clones, roughly 85% seen once. This chain joins TRBV7-6 and TRBJ1-1, with D maybe TRBD1 (5 bases). This receptor was obtained from a man aged 30 to 39 in good health and CMV-seronegative. The sequencing input was PBMCs. The CDR3 DNA reads as TGTGCCAGCAGACAATCGGGGGGGGCTGAAGCTTTCTTT. Its translation is CASRQSGGAEAFF.